The source of this TCR beta chain is a study of shared clonotypes between healthy human individuals. Assay: immunoSEQ multiplex PCR; the TCRdb copy retains only in-frame clones and omits some. The sample holds 550,000 to 800,000 clones, about 90% seen once. CDR1 and CDR2 (germline): SGHTA, FQGTGA. The CDR3 is 18 amino acids. V gave up 1 base and J gave up 10 bases; unmatched junction bases: 14. V and J are TRBV7-3 and TRBJ2-1, with TRBD2 matching 12 bases. The sequenced sample was memory CD8+ T cells from PBMCs. Subset described: CD45RO+ cells pooled with CCR7-negative TemRA cells. The TCR was taken from a man younger than 35 in good health. Some clones in this sample may be carry-over from other donors' samples. CDR3 DNA: TGTGCCAGCAGCTTAAGCCTAGCGGGAGGGCCAAGATTCAGAGAGCAGTTCTTC. Translated: CASSLSLAGGPRFREQFF.